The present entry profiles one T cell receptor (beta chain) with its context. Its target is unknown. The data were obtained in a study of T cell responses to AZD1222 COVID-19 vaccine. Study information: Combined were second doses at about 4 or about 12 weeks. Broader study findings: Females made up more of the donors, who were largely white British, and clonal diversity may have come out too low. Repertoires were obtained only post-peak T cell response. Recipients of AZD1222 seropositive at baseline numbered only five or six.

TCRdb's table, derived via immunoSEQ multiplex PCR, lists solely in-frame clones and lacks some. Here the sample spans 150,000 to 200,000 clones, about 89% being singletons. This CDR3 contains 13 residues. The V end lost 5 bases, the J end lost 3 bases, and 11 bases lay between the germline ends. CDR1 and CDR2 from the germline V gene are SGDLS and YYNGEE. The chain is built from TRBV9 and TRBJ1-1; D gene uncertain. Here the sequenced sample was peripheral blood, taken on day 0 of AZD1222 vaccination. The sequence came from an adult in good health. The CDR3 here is CASSDLRYTEAFF. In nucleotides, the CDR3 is TGTGCCAGCAGTGATTTACGGTACACTGAAGCTTTCTTT.